Following are 20 T cell receptor beta chains from one sample sequenced in a study of sequential checkpoint blockade in melanoma. The repertoire was sequenced with immunoSEQ multiplex PCR; TCRdb's copy has only in-frame clones and lacks some. The table lists more than 5,000 clones, 19% of them singletons. Treatment denoted: randomized to nivolumab then ipilimumab (arm A) or the reverse (arm B). Sequenced here: tumor tissue (inferred from file names), sampled from a patient given nivolumab and ipilimumab in sequence. The receptors derive from a human donor with melanoma.

V is TRBV19 and J is TRBJ1-5; D ambiguous. The germline V and J ends were trimmed by 3 bases and 0 bases, with 6 bases remaining between them. The CDR3 runs to 14 residues. Per the germline V gene, CDR1 is LNHDA and CDR2 is SQIVND (reference sequence). The CDR3 DNA follows: TGTGCCAGTAGTATCGGGTATAGCAATCAGCCCCAGCATTTT. It yields the protein CASSIGYSNQPQHF.

The rearrangement links TRBV14 to TRBJ1-6; a weak D match, TRBD1 (6 bases). The ends were cut back, 3 bases at V and 0 bases at J, with 18 bases in the middle. Germline values: CDR1 SGHDN, CDR2 FVKESK. This CDR3 comprises 19 residues. DNA for the CDR3: TGTGCCAGCAGCCACTACTCCCTGACAGGACCCTCCTATAATTCACCCCTCCACTTT. Amino acid sequence: CASSHYSLTGPSYNSPLHF. Full variable domain (outside the CDR3, taken from reference TRBV14 and TRBJ1-6): EAGVTQFPSHSVIEKGQTVTLRCDPISGHDNLYWYRRVMGKEIKFLLHFVKESKQDESGMPNNRFLAERTGGTYSTLKVQPAELEDSGVYFCASSHYSLTGPSYNSPLHFGNGTRLTVT.

The J gene is TRBJ2-7, the V gene TRBV6-8; TRBD2 matches at 8 bases. Trimming removed 6 bases from V and 4 bases from J; junction bases left unmatched: 5. Germline V gives CDR1 MNHGY, CDR2 SAAAGT. The CDR3 totals 13 residues. CDR3 sequence: CASRASGLYEQYF. The CDR3 bases are TGTGCCAGCAGGGCTAGCGGGCTTTACGAGCAGTACTTC.

Only a few counts were recorded for this clone. The gene calls are TRBV9 and TRBJ1-1, with TRBD1 as a possible D gene (5 bases). Germline V gene data show CDR1 as SGDLS and CDR2 as YYNGEE. The germline V and J ends were trimmed by 4 bases and 1 base, with 20 bases remaining between them. The CDR3 length is 17 residues. The CDR3 is CASSPKVSATGNTEAFF. CDR3 nucleotides: TGTGCCAGCAGCCCGAAGGTGTCTGCAACAGGGAACACTGAAGCTTTCTTT.

Sample share makes this clone medium-sized. CDR3 sequence (DNA): TGTGCCAGCAGTTACTCCAGGGGGAACACTGAAGCTTTCTTT. It translates to CASSYSRGNTEAFF. The chain links TRBV6-8 to TRBJ1-1; a weak D match, TRBD1 (6 bases). The CDR3 spans 14 residues. Trimming pared 0 bases from V and 1 base from J, leaving 6 bases between. The germline gives CDR1 MNHGY, CDR2 SAAAGT.

The chain carries TRBV18 and TRBJ1-6; 8 positions match TRBD1. Losses at the gene ends were 4 bases for V and 9 bases for J; bases not matched to a gene: 5. The CDR3 is 14 amino acids. Per the germline V gene, CDR1 is KGHSH and CDR2 is LQKENI. CDR3 sequence reads: CASSRDRGGSPLHF. The CDR3 nucleotides read TGTGCCAGCTCACGAGACAGGGGTGGTTCACCCCTCCACTTT.

The chain joins TRBV1 to TRBJ1-1. TRBV1 is designated a pseudogene. The CDR3 contains 14 residues. CDR3: CASSPGGGHTEAFF. In DNA, the CDR3 is TGCGCCAGCAGCCCAGGGGGGGGGCACACTGAAGCTTTCTTT.

The rearrangement uses TRBV23-1 and TRBJ1-5; TRBD1 agrees at 10 bases. TRBV23-1 is an ORF; its function is uncertain. V shed 6 bases and J 2 bases; nucleotides not matched to a gene: 10. CDR3 length: 17 amino acids. The CDR3 region has the DNA TGCGCCAGCAGCGTCGGGACAGGGGAAACTGGCAATCAGCCCCAGCATTTT. This gives the protein CASSVGTGETGNQPQHF.

The chain is built from TRBV6-8 and TRBJ1-2, with D unclear. CDR1 is MNHGY and CDR2 is SAAAGT in the germline V gene. The CDR3 runs 16 residues. Trimming cost V 7 bases and J 3 bases, with 21 bases left between them. CDR3 in DNA: TGTGCCAGCACCGACCCCCCCCGTACAGACTACTATGGCTACACCTTC. It is translated as CASTDPPRTDYYGYTF.

This clone was seen more than once but under ten times. The rearrangement links TRBV23-1 to TRBJ2-7; 7 bases align to TRBD2. TRBV23-1 is reported as an ORF; its role is uncertain. The CDR3 loop spans 13 amino acids. Germline trimming cut 6 bases from V and 10 bases from J; bases unmatched to any gene: 12. The CDR3 sequence is CASSFAGAGDQYF. DNA of the CDR3: TGCGCCAGCAGCTTCGCCGGGGCGGGGGATCAGTACTTC.

The chain couples TRBV11-3 to TRBJ2-7; D gene ambiguous. Germline assignment: CDR1 SGHNT and CDR2 YENEEA. The CDR3 is made up of 14 amino acids. Deletions cut 3 bases from V and 5 bases from J, with 14 bases between. CDR3 region: CASSLGLIRDEQYF. The CDR3 DNA reads as TGTGCCAGCAGCTTGGGCCTCATAAGGGACGAGCAGTACTTC.

Only a few counts were recorded for this clone. The chain is built from TRBV18 and TRBJ2-7; 10 bases match TRBD1. V lost 5 bases to trimming and J lost 5 bases; unmatched junction nucleotides: 3. Germline CDR1 and CDR2: KGHSH and LQKENI. The CDR3 has 13 amino acids. CDR3 in amino acids: CASSRQGANEQYF. The DNA of the CDR3 is TGTGCCAGCTCAAGACAGGGGGCGAACGAGCAGTACTTC.

The CDR3 DNA sequence: TGCGCCAGCAGCTTGGGTCAGACCAATGAGCAGTTCTTC. The encoded protein is CASSLGQTNEQFF. This rearrangement joins TRBV23-1 to TRBJ2-1; D gene uncertain. TRBV23-1 is treated as an ORF (open reading frame) with a function not yet certain. There are 13 residues in the CDR3. Trimming removed 6 bases from V and 6 bases from J, with 12 bases in between.

This clone was recorded a few times. The chain employs TRBV2 and TRBJ2-7; the D call may be TRBD1 or TRBD2 (5 bases each). CDR1 is SNHLY and CDR2 is FYNNEI in the germline V gene. The V gene lost 7 bases and the J gene lost 5 bases, with 12 bases spanning the gap. The CDR3 spans 12 residues. The CDR3, as DNA: TGTGCCAGCACAGAGGGGTTCCACGAGCAGTACTTC. Amino acids: CASTEGFHEQYF.

The chain uses TRBV6-8 and TRBJ1-3; D gene ambiguous. V lost 0 bases and J lost 0, with 15 bases in between. CDR3 length: 18 residues. Germline V gene data show CDR1 as MNHGY and CDR2 as SAAAGT. CDR3 coding DNA: TGTGCCAGCAGTTACTCGTGGTCGCAAAAGAGCTCTGGAAACACCATATATTTT. Translated: CASSYSWSQKSSGNTIYF.

Here the CDR3 DNA reads TGTGCCAGCAGCGCGGGACCGACAGGGCGGATTGAAAACACCATATATTTT. It specifies CASSAGPTGRIENTIYF. V gene TRBV9 combines with J gene TRBJ1-3; 7 bases line up with TRBD1. The length of the CDR3 is 17 residues. The V and J ends lost 3 bases and 6 bases, in that order; junction bases with no gene match: 15. Germline loops: CDR1 SGDLS, CDR2 YYNGEE.

This clone is labeled medium-sized (0.01 to 0.1%). DNA of the CDR3: TGTGCCAGTAGTATGTCTCTTGGGGACCAAGAGACCCAGTACTTC. Translation: CASSMSLGDQETQYF. The chain has TRBV19 and TRBJ2-5; no clear D. Trimming removed 3 bases from V and 0 bases from J, with 11 bases in between. Germline values: CDR1 LNHDA, CDR2 SQIVND (reference sequence). The CDR3 spans 15 residues.

This clone was seen more than once but under ten times. The chain employs TRBV6-8 and TRBJ2-3; 14 nucleotides align to TRBD2. Germline V CDR1 and CDR2: MNHGY, SAAAGT. The CDR3 has 17 residues. The trim removed 5 bases at V and 3 bases at J, leaving 7 bases unmatched. CDR3 bases: TGTGCCAGCAGTCTCGGACTAGCGGGGGGACTAACAGATACGCAGTATTTT. Translating gives CASSLGLAGGLTDTQYF.

This clone was found many times. The rearrangement joins TRBV11-3 to TRBJ1-6, with a tentative D call TRBD1 (5 bases). This CDR3 region has 15 residues. V was cut by 5 bases and J by 7 bases, with 15 bases left in between. The germline CDR1 and CDR2 sequences are SGHNT and YENEEA. CDR3 in amino acids: CASSGGTPVNSPLHF. DNA for the CDR3: TGTGCCAGCAGCGGAGGGACGCCGGTAAATTCACCCCTCCACTTT.

The chain carries TRBV2 and TRBJ2-3; TRBD1 might be the D (6 bases). CDR1 and CDR2 (germline): SNHLY, FYNNEI. V lost 7 bases, J lost 3 bases, and 11 bases lay in between. The CDR3 consists of 13 residues. The CDR3 is CASNPQGTDTQYF. CDR3 bases: TGTGCCAGCAACCCCCAGGGGACAGATACGCAGTATTTT.